Included here is one T cell receptor (beta chain) sequence, with context. Clones were sequenced by immunoSEQ multiplex PCR, and TCRdb holds only the in-frame ones, with some missing. The data hold more than 130,000 clones, with roughly 90% observed a single time. The sample originates from a study of blood T cell repertoires in COVID-19. V lost 6 bases and J lost 4, with 15 bases in between. There are 14 residues in the CDR3. CDR1 and CDR2 (germline): MDHEN, SYDVKM. What was sequenced was peripheral blood. The source is a man aged 50 to 60 with active or convalescent COVID-19. The V and J genes are TRBV28 and TRBJ1-2, with D perhaps matching TRBD1 (5 bases). The CDR3 DNA reads as TGTGCCAGCAGCGGGGGACTCAATCTCTATGGCTACACCTTC. It specifies CASSGGLNLYGYTF.